This T cell receptor (beta chain) appears in the sequencing data of a study of cytomegalovirus exposure and HLA in healthy donors. Study-wide context: A preliminary data release comprised 80 million to 95 million unique TCRs obtained from HLA-typed donors.

Study outcomes and limitations: As confirmed in vitro, a few CMV-associated chains were specific for CMV antigens. Fewer N-insertions (relative to the 666-donor mean) were reportedly seen in an Asian-associated ancestry cluster in a later analysis.

Note on this clone: Its antigen is as yet unknown.

Nominally healthy donors provided the samples, though records likely missed some immune exposures. The PCR had 60 Vbeta and 13 Jbeta primers. Measured with immunoSEQ multiplex PCR; TCRdb has only the in-frame clones, and not every one. The sample has around 200,000 clones; more than 80% are singletons. Sequenced sample: PBMCs. This TCR was sampled from a boy between 10 and 17 years old in good health and CMV-seronegative.

For the CDR3, the DNA is TGTGCCAGTAGTACTCAGGCGGGTAATGAAAAACTGTTTTTT. Its protein product is CASSTQAGNEKLFF. The chain recombines TRBV19 with TRBJ1-4; D uncertain. The CDR3 covers 14 residues. CDR1 and CDR2 (germline): LNHDA, SQIVND (reference sequence). Trimming left V 4 bases short and J 4 bases short, with 10 bases between. The full variable domain, its missing parts supplied by reference TRBV19 and TRBJ1-4, is DGGITQSPKYLFRKEGQNVTLSCEQNLNHDAMYWYRQDPGQGLRLIYYSQIVNDFQKGDIAEGYSVSREKKESFPLTVTSAQKNPTAFYLCASSTQAGNEKLFFGSGTQLSVL.